This record concerns one TCR beta chain sequence. This entry comes from a study of shared clonotypes between healthy human individuals. The method was immunoSEQ multiplex PCR; TCRdb's version includes in-frame clones alone and lacks a portion of them. The sample contains 650,000 to 700,000 clones, around 91% of which appear only once. The source of this sequence is a man between 18 and 29 years old in good health. Some clones in this sample may be carry-over from other donors' samples. The specimen sequenced was memory CD8+ T cells from PBMCs. Specified subset: CD45RO+ cells pooled with CCR7-negative TemRA cells.

The CDR3 here is CASSQAVLSTDTQYF. DNA for the CDR3: TGTGCCAGCAGTCAAGCGGTCCTAAGCACAGATACGCAGTATTTT. The genes are TRBV7-8 and TRBJ2-3, with a tentative D call TRBD2 (5 bases). Trimming removed 6 bases at V and 0 bases at J, with 13 bases between. The germline gives CDR1 SGHVS, CDR2 FQNEAQ. The CDR3 contains 15 residues.